This paragraph reports one T cell receptor beta chain. No antigen is known for it. The data belong to a study of T cell repertoires in aging, cancer and after chemotherapy. For the study at large: Donor ages fell into six groups from 30 or younger up to 70 or older. General observations from the study: No conclusions about immunological memory after chemotherapy can be drawn from the repertoire data. Healthy donors lost TCR diversity with age mainly through richness, cancer patients through richness and evenness. In each cancer cohort, median generation probability increased across chemotherapy, suggesting thymic output rebounded.

The template was genomic DNA from peripheral blood, not RNA. Multiplex touch-down PCR with TRB-A/B primers amplified rearranged V-D-J TRB sequences. One entry per CDR3 protein, called by TCRdb with MiXCR from the multiplex PCR reads. The table has more than 8,000 distinct CDR3 sequences, around a third seen once; the top ten hold around 12%. Germline-derived CDR1 and CDR2 are MNHEY and SVGEGT. V lost 0 bases, J lost 4 bases, and 12 bases lay in between. CDR3 length: 16 amino acids. The V call is TRBV6-2 or TRBV6-3, the J call TRBJ2-2; tentative D call: TRBD1 (6 bases). Sequencing was performed on blood. The TCR sequence derives from a human donor in good health. The donor label of this sample is uncertain. The CDR3 region has the DNA TGTGCCAGCAGTTACTCGACAGGCTGGGGCACCGGGGAGCTGTTTTTT. It yields the protein CASSYSTGWGTGELFF.